One T cell receptor (beta chain) is described in this entry. This record comes from a study of blood T cell repertoires in COVID-19. Background on the study: T cells, B-cell-depleted T cells, or PBMCs provided the cDNA or gDNA that served as material.

Authors' processing steps: It was from reference gene primer amplification that nucleated cell counts were estimated. Clones were sequenced by immunoSEQ multiplex PCR, and TCRdb holds only the in-frame ones, with some missing. V and J calls and clone size are as listed in that table; D and trimming were resolved from the DNA. The sample lists about 190,000 clones, 75% to 90% occurring once. The germline gives CDR1 SGHTA, CDR2 FQGTGA. This CDR3 comprises 15 residues. V lost 0 bases, J lost 1 base, and 6 bases lay in between. The source is a man aged 35-49 years with acute or convalescent COVID-19. Sequencing input: peripheral blood. The gene calls are TRBV7-3 and TRBJ1-4; unclear D gene. This chain's CDR3 is CASSLTGRTNEKLFF. The CDR3 DNA sequence: TGTGCCAGCAGCTTAACGGGGAGAACTAATGAAAAACTGTTTTTT.